These 17 T cell receptor beta chains originate from one sample sequenced in a study of spatial heterogeneity in lung cancer. Via MiXCR, TCRdb re-called the 5' RACE reads, giving one row per CDR3 protein. The top ten clones hold about 34% of a sample with a few thousand distinct CDR3 sequences, 34% of them seen once. Time point here: sample taken at primary tumor resection. Unsorted whole RNA of tumor, nontumor lung or frozen PBMC was sequenced. Sequencing was performed on PBMCs, taken at surgery. These TCRs come from a male donor with early-stage non-small cell lung cancer.

This clonotype occurred a few times. In a library made to pick up alpha chains, this beta chain is a stray read with a size that means little. V is TRBV7-9 and J is TRBJ2-7; the match to TRBD2 covers 8 bases. Germline CDR1 and CDR2: SEHNR and FQNEAQ (reference sequence). This CDR3 has 15 amino acids. V trimming: 5 bases; J trimming: 0 bases; junction bases outside the gene matches: 6. In nucleotides, the CDR3 is TGTGCCAGCAGCGATAGCGGGGCGAACTCCTACGAGCAGTACTTC. Its translation: CASSDSGANSYEQYF.

This clonotype was observed a handful of times. Being off target in a library aimed at alpha chains, this beta chain has a size of little meaning. The V and J genes are TRBV12-3 or TRBV12-4 and TRBJ2-7, with 9 nucleotides matching TRBD1. The CDR3 totals 13 residues. V was pared by 1 base and J by 7 bases, with 2 bases of the junction left unmatched. This CDR3 reads CASSLDRGREQYF. Here the CDR3 DNA reads TGTGCCAGCAGTTTAGACAGGGGGCGGGAGCAGTACTTC.

Points on this clonotype: This beta chain lies outside the target of a library built for alpha chains; its clone size means little. This chain uses TRBV12-3 or TRBV12-4 with TRBJ2-3; perhaps TRBD1 as D (6 bases). The CDR3 has 14 amino acids. V lost 6 bases to trimming and J lost 2 bases, with 12 bases between them. The CDR3 loop reads CASRPGHNTDTQYF. The CDR3 DNA reads TGTGCCAGCAGACCGGGACACAACACAGATACGCAGTATTTT.

In the case of this clonotype: The library was built for alpha chains, so this beta chain is an off-target read and its size means little. This sequence joins TRBV18 and TRBJ2-5, with no clear D. V lost 2 bases and J 4 bases, leaving 2 bases between the germline ends. This CDR3 contains 11 residues. Per the germline V gene, CDR1 is KGHSH and CDR2 is LQKENI. The CDR3 sequence: CASSPGETQYF. The DNA of the CDR3 is TGTGCCAGCTCACCAGGAGAGACCCAGTACTTC.

Remarks on this clonotype: This beta chain came through as a stray read in a library set up for alpha chains, and its size says little. The rearrangement links TRBV29-1 to TRBJ2-2; D possibly corresponds to TRBD2 (5 bases). This CDR3 spans 14 amino acids. Per the germline V gene, CDR1 is SQVTM and CDR2 is ANQGSEA. The ends were cut back, 0 bases at V and 4 bases at J, with 9 bases in the middle. The CDR3 nucleotides are TGCAGCGTTGAAGAACAAGGAGGCACCGGGGAGCTGTTTTTT. Its protein is CSVEEQGGTGELFF.

This clonotype was picked up a small number of times. With the library built for alpha chains, this beta chain is off target and its frequency is not meaningful. The chain carries TRBV11-1 and TRBJ2-7, with 13 bases identical to TRBD2. CDR1 is SGHAT, CDR2 FQDESV, per germline (reference sequence). This CDR3 region has 15 residues. Trimming took 6 bases from V and 5 from J; bases not matched to a gene: 7. CDR3 protein: CASSRTSGSRNEQYF. Written as DNA, the CDR3 is TGTGCCAGCAGTCGGACTAGCGGGAGTAGGAACGAGCAGTACTTC.

On this clonotype: This beta chain came through as a stray read in a library set up for alpha chains, and its size says little. This chain connects TRBV24-1 to TRBJ2-1, with D possibly matching TRBD2 (6 bases). Trimming left V 5 bases short and J 7 bases short, with 11 bases between. The germline V gene has CDR1 KGHDR and CDR2 SFDVKD. The CDR3 loop spans 13 amino acids. The CDR3 DNA sequence: TGTGCCACCAGTGGCCCGACTAGTAATGAGCAGTTCTTC. This codes for CATSGPTSNEQFF.

Notes on this clonotype: Within a library made for alpha chains, this beta chain is off target, and its count is uninformative. V is TRBV6-1 and J is TRBJ1-4; 7 positions match TRBD1. Germline CDR1 is MNHNS and CDR2 is SASEGT. The CDR3 runs 17 residues. V shed 7 bases and J 7 bases; nucleotides not matched to a gene: 18. The CDR3 spells CASTGLAYRDSSEKLFF. The CDR3 bases are TGTGCCAGCACCGGACTTGCTTACCGGGACAGCAGTGAAAAACTGTTTTTT.

A note on this clonotype: A library made for alpha chains picked up this beta chain off target, so its size means little. V and J are TRBV11-2 and TRBJ2-3, with unresolved D. This CDR3 contains 16 residues. Between the trimmed V and J ends, which lost 0 bases and 2 bases, there was a span of 12 bases. Germline V lookup: CDR1 SGHAT, CDR2 FQNNGV. The CDR3 protein is CASSLDLRPTTDTQYF. CDR3 in DNA: TGTGCCAGCAGCTTAGATCTTCGGCCGACCACAGATACGCAGTATTTT.

As regards this clonotype: A library made for alpha chains picked up this beta chain off target, so its size means little. The chain recombines TRBV20-1 with TRBJ2-1; no clear D gene. The CDR3 loop spans 14 amino acids. Germline lookup yields CDR1 DFQATT and CDR2 SNEGSKA (reference sequence). V lost 4 bases and J 4 bases, leaving 14 bases between the germline ends. CDR3 protein: CSAIRVEVYNEQFF. CDR3 in DNA: TGCAGTGCTATTAGGGTCGAGGTATACAATGAGCAGTTCTTC.

As regards this clonotype: This beta chain turned up in a library designed for alpha chains; as an off-target read, its abundance says little. This chain connects TRBV28 to TRBJ2-7; TRBD2 matches 13 bases. The length of the CDR3 is 15 residues. The V and J ends lost 3 bases and 5 bases, in that order; junction bases with no gene match: 4. Looked up from germline, CDR1 is MDHEN and CDR2 is SYDVKM. The CDR3 bases are TGTGCCAGCAGTTTTACTAGCGGGAGGGCCCACGAGCAGTACTTC. This translates into CASSFTSGRAHEQYF.

Worth noting for this clonotype: Because the library targeted alpha chains, this beta chain is an off-target read whose size means little. The chain has TRBV29-1 and TRBJ2-1; D remains ambiguous. V dropped 4 bases and J dropped 8 bases, with 9 bases sitting between them. This CDR3 has 11 amino acids. Germline V gene data show CDR1 as SQVTM and CDR2 as ANQGSEA. The CDR3 protein is CSVARFDEQFF. CDR3 in DNA: TGCAGCGTTGCCAGATTCGATGAGCAGTTCTTC.

Notes on this clonotype: This beta chain turned up in a library designed for alpha chains; as an off-target read, its abundance says little. The chain has TRBV7-2 and TRBJ2-3; D is possibly TRBD2 (6 bases). The V gene's germline CDR1 is SGHTA and CDR2 FQGNSA. V lost 4 bases, J lost 7 bases, and 12 bases lay in between. The CDR3 extends over 13 amino acids. The CDR3 bases are TGTGCCAGCAGCTCCCGCGCGGGAAATACGCAGTATTTT. This translates into CASSSRAGNTQYF.

In regard to this clonotype: In a library made to pick up alpha chains, this beta chain is a stray read with a size that means little. V and J are TRBV6-4 and TRBJ2-3; 12 bases are a match to TRBD2. CDR3 length: 16 amino acids. In germline, CDR1 is MRHNA, CDR2 SNTAGT. The junction had 3 bases not matched to a gene; V was cut back by 4 bases and J by 1 base. This chain's CDR3 is CASSVLAGGGTDTQYF. In DNA, the CDR3 is TGTGCCAGCAGTGTACTAGCGGGAGGAGGCACAGATACGCAGTATTTT.

Worth noting for this clonotype: The library was built for alpha chains, so this beta chain is an off-target read and its size means little. This chain connects TRBV20-1 to TRBJ2-1, with 9 bases fitting TRBD1. V lost 3 bases and J lost 0; bases outside the gene matches: 3. Germline assignment: CDR1 DFQATT and CDR2 SNEGSKA (reference sequence). This CDR3 contains 15 residues. Written as DNA, the CDR3 is TGCAGTGCTAGCGGGGACAGGGTCTCCTACAATGAGCAGTTCTTC. This sequence encodes CSASGDRVSYNEQFF.

With regard to this clonotype: This beta chain came through as a stray read in a library set up for alpha chains, and its size says little. V gene TRBV20-1 combines with J gene TRBJ1-5; D unresolved. Trimming removed 0 bases from V and 0 bases from J, with 9 bases in between. Germline V gene lookup returns CDR1 DFQATT and CDR2 SNEGSKA (reference sequence). This CDR3 is built from 15 residues. This CDR3 reads CSARDLKNSNQPQHF. DNA for the CDR3: TGCAGTGCTAGAGATCTTAAGAATAGCAATCAGCCCCAGCATTTT.

Comments on this clonotype: With the library built for alpha chains, this beta chain is off target and its frequency is not meaningful. The V call is TRBV19, the J call TRBJ2-3; 11 nucleotides line up with TRBD2. The CDR3 covers 15 residues. J gave up 3 bases and V 7 bases, and 6 bases lay outside the gene matches. Germline V gene sequence: CDR1 LNHDA, CDR2 SQIVND (reference sequence). Here the CDR3 DNA reads TGTGCCAGTACATCGACTAGCGGGATGACAGATACGCAGTATTTT. This codes for CASTSTSGMTDTQYF.